The sequence of this TCR beta chain was determined in a study of shared clonotypes between healthy human individuals. Donation came from healthy HIV-negative adults that had no recent acute infections or vaccinations. Naive CD45RA+ and memory CD45RA-negative subsets were split from CD4+ cells. Deep-level settings were used for running the assay. Each replicate PCR on the sorted subsets used approximately 180 ng DNA (around 30,000 T cell genomes). Sequencing used immunoSEQ multiplex PCR; TCRdb keeps in-frame clones, though not all of them. The table lists more than 900,000 clones, around 78% of them singletons. Germline V gives CDR1 SGHTA, CDR2 FQGNSA. This CDR3 has 17 amino acids. The V end was cut by 1 base, the J end by 1 base, with 15 bases between.

The sample was memory CD4+ T cells from PBMCs. Subset defined: CD45RA-negative fraction. The chain recombines TRBV7-2 with TRBJ2-3; weak D call: TRBD2 (6 bases). The receptor was isolated from a man between 18 and 29 years old in good health. Some clones in this sample may be carry-over from other donors' samples. This CDR3 reads CASSLEYAGRGTDTQYF. As DNA, the CDR3 is TGTGCCAGCAGCTTAGAATATGCGGGACGTGGCACAGATACGCAGTATTTT.